This TCR beta chain derives from a study of shared T cell receptors in the human thymus. The method was immunoSEQ multiplex PCR; TCRdb's version includes in-frame clones alone and lacks a portion of them. The top ten clones hold 0.0095% to 0.011% of a sample with hundreds of thousands of clones, 75% to 90% of them seen once. Trimming removed 5 bases at V and 2 bases at J, with 15 bases between. Germline values: CDR1 SGHRS, CDR2 YFSETQ. The CDR3 sequence is 15 residues long. Separately, the same data were catalogued under a study of human thymus T cells. That study adds: Resections from corrective heart surgery provided thymus tissue. Thymic and blood repertoires appeared to display a bias in their usage of V and J genes.

The gene calls are TRBV5-1 and TRBJ2-3; no clear D gene. The sample comprised thymocytes. The sequence was obtained from a girl less than two years old with a congenital heart defect. CDR3 residues: CASSQFKEPTDTQYF. CDR3 coding DNA: TGCGCCAGCAGTCAATTCAAAGAGCCCACAGATACGCAGTATTTT. Using reference TRBV5-1 and TRBJ2-3 for the parts outside the CDR3, the full variable domain is KAGVTQTPRYLIKTRGQQVTLSCSPISGHRSVSWYQQTPGQGLQFLFEYFSETQRNKGNFPGRFSGRQFSNSRSEMNVSTLELGDSALYLCASSQFKEPTDTQYFGPGTRLTVL.